This TCR beta chain was sequenced in a study of T cell responses to AZD1222 COVID-19 vaccine. Sequencing was performed with immunoSEQ multiplex PCR; in TCRdb, only in-frame clones are kept and a portion is missing. Of 95,000 to 150,000 clones detected, roughly 84% appear once; the ten largest clones hold roughly 1.3%. This CDR3 has 15 amino acids. The V end was cut by 4 bases, the J end by 8 bases, with 21 bases between. Germline CDR1 and CDR2: SGHRS and YFSETQ. The specimen comprised peripheral blood, sampled on day 0 of AZD1222 vaccination. The J gene is TRBJ1-2, the V gene TRBV5-1; D gene unclear. This TCR was sampled from an adult in good health. The CDR3 region is CASSQTGRPDLGYTF. CDR3 coding DNA: TGCGCCAGCAGCCAAACCGGGAGGCCGGACCTAGGCTACACCTTC.